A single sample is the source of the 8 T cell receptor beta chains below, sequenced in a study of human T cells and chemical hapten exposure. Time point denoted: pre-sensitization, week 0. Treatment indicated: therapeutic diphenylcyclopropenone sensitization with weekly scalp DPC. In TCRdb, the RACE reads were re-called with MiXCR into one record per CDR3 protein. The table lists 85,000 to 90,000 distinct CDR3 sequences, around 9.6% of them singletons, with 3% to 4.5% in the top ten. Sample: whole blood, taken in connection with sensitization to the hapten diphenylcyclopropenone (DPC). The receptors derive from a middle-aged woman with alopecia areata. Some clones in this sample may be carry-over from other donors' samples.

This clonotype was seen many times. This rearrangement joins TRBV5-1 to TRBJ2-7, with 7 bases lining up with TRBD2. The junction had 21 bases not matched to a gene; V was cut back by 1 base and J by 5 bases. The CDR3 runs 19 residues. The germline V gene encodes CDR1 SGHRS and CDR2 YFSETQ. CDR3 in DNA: TGCGCCAGCAGCTTGCAGCCCTTGACTAGCCCATTGACGGTCCACGAGCAGTACTTC. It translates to CASSLQPLTSPLTVHEQYF.

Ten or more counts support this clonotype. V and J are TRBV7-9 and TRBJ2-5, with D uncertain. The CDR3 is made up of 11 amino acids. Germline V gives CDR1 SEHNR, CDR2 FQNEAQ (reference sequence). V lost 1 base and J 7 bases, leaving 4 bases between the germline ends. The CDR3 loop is CASSLGPTQYF. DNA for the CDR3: TGTGCCAGCAGCTTAGGGCCGACCCAGTACTTC.

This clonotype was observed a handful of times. The CDR3 DNA is TGCAGCGTTGTCAGGGGCGGGTACACTGAAGCTTTCTTT. It yields the protein CSVVRGGYTEAFF. The chain uses TRBV29-1 and TRBJ1-1, with a possible D match to TRBD1 (6 bases). The CDR3 consists of 13 residues. Between the trimmed V and J ends, which lost 4 bases and 3 bases, there was a span of 12 bases. Germline CDR1 reads SQVTM; CDR2 reads ANQGSEA.

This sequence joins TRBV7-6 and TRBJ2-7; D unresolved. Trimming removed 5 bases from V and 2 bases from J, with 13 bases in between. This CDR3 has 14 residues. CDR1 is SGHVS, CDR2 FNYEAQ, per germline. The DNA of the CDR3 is TGTGCCAGCAGCCCGGTCGGCACTACCTACGAGCAGTACTTC. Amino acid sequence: CASSPVGTTYEQYF.

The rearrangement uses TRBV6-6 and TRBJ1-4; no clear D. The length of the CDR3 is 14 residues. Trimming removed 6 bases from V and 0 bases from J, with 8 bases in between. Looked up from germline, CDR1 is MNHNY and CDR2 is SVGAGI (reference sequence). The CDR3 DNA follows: TGTGCCAGCAGACCTACAGCAACTAATGAAAAACTGTTTTTT. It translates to CASRPTATNEKLFF.

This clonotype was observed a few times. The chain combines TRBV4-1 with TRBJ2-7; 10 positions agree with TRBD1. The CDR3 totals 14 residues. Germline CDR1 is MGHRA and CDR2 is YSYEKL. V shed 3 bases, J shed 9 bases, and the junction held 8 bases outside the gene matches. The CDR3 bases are TGCGCCAGCAGCCAGGGACAGGGGCCCAGGAGGCAGTACTTC. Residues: CASSQGQGPRRQYF.

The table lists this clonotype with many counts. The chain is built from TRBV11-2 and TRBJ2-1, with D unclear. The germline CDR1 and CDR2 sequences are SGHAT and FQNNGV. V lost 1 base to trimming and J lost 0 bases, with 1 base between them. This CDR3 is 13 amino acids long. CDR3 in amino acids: CASSLGSYNEQFF. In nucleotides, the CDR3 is TGTGCCAGCAGCTTAGGCTCCTACAATGAGCAGTTCTTC.

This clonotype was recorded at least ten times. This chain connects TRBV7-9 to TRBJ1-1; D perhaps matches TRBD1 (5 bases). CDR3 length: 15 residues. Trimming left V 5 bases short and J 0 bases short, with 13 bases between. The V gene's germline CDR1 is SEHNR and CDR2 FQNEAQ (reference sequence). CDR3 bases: TGTGCCAGCAGCGACACGGGACGTTTGAACACTGAAGCTTTCTTT. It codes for CASSDTGRLNTEAFF.